The present TCR beta chain was sequenced within a study of blood T cell repertoires in COVID-19. About the study: COVID-19 samples from acute and convalescent phases originated in the United States, Italy and Spain. Sources were T cells, B-cell-depleted T cells, or PBMCs; the material itself was cDNA or gDNA.

Deletions cut 2 bases from V and 8 bases from J, with 13 bases between. This CDR3 region has 14 residues. The germline V gene encodes CDR1 SGHTS and CDR2 YDEGEE. Measured with immunoSEQ multiplex PCR; TCRdb has only the in-frame clones, and not every one. The sample includes roughly 340,000 clones, around 87% of them seen just once. The chain couples TRBV5-8 to TRBJ1-4, with a weak D call TRBD1 (5 bases). The sequencing sample was made of peripheral blood. The source is a woman in her fifties or sixties with COVID-19, enrolled during active disease. The CDR3 nucleotides are TGTGCCAGCAGCTTAGGGCAGGGTGGAGAAAAACTGTTTTTT. As protein: CASSLGQGGEKLFF.